This T cell receptor (beta chain) was sequenced in a study of shared clonotypes between healthy human individuals. Clones were sequenced by immunoSEQ multiplex PCR, and TCRdb holds only the in-frame ones, with some missing. The sample has about 1.5 million clones, roughly 96% seen once; the top ten hold over 1%. This CDR3 spans 15 amino acids. Germline CDR1 SGHAT, CDR2 FQNNGV. Between the trimmed V and J ends, which lost 4 bases and 2 bases, there was a span of 12 bases. Naive CD45RA+ and memory CD45RA-negative subsets were split from CD4+ cells. This rearrangement joins TRBV11-2 to TRBJ1-3; D is possibly TRBD1 (6 bases). This receptor was obtained from a man aged 25-45 years in good health. Sequenced sample: naive CD4+ T cells sorted from blood. Subset described: CD45RA+ positively selected. The CDR3 DNA follows: TGTGCCAGCAGCTCCATCAGGGGCCCTGGAAACACCATATATTTT. It codes for CASSSIRGPGNTIYF.